Listed below are T cell receptor beta chains from one sample, sequenced in a study of PD-1 blockade in mismatch repair-deficient tumors. This table comes from immunoSEQ multiplex PCR, and its TCRdb copy is limited to in-frame clones, with some not included. The sample contains tens of thousands of clones, over 70% of which appear only once. The specimen comprised peripheral blood, sampled 12 weeks after starting pembrolizumab. The source of these receptors is an adult with mismatch repair-deficient cancer. The CDR3 runs from the conserved cysteine through the conserved F or W. The D gene is left open where the match is weak. For some rows the clone size is stated as once, few or many, or as a class when expanded; others skip it.

abundance	j_gene	d_gene	v_gene	CDR3nt	CDR3aa
few	TRBJ2-7	-	TRBV30	TGTGCCTGCCTCCCCCGGGGCACCTACGAGCAGTACTTC	CACLPRGTYEQYF
once	TRBJ1-4	TRBD1	TRBV30	TGTGCCTGGAAGGGACAGGGAAATGAAAAACTGTTTTTT	CAWKGQGNEKLFF
few	TRBJ2-7	-	TRBV15	TGTGCCACCAGCAGTGGCTCCGCGGGACCCTACGAGCAGTACTTC	CATSSGSAGPYEQYF
-	TRBJ1-1	TRBD1	TRBV5-5	TGTGCCAGCAGCTTTACAGGGGTTAACACTGAAGCTTTCTTT	CASSFTGVNTEAFF
-	TRBJ2-3	-	TRBV9	TGTGCCAGCAGCGCGAGCGGGCCCAGCACAGATACGCAGTATTTT	CASSASGPSTDTQYF
-	TRBJ2-3	-	TRBV10-3	TGTGCCATCAACACAGGTCGGGCAGATACGCAGTATTTT	CAINTGRADTQYF
-	TRBJ2-5	-	TRBV27	TGTGCCACCATGACCCTACAGGGAAAAGAGACCCAGTACTTC	CATMTLQGKETQYF
-	TRBJ2-7	-	TRBV20-1	TGCAGTGCTAGAGCGGCTTACGAGCAGTACTTC	CSARAAYEQYF
-	TRBJ1-1	-	TRBV5-4	TGTGCCAGCAGCCGACTTACGGAGAACACTGAAGCTTTCTTT	CASSRLTENTEAFF
-	TRBJ1-5	TRBD1	TRBV7-9	TGTGCCAGCAGTATCAGGGGGGAGCCCCAGCATTTT	CASSIRGEPQHF
-	TRBJ2-1	-	TRBV6-1	TGTGCCAGCAGTGAAGCTGGCAGACCTTACAATGAGCAGTTCTTC	CASSEAGRPYNEQFF
few	TRBJ2-7	TRBD1	TRBV11-2	TGTGCCAGCAGCCTCAGGACAGGGAGCTCCTACGAGCAGTACTTC	CASSLRTGSSYEQYF
-	TRBJ2-1	TRBD2	TRBV5-1	TGCGCCAGCAGCTTGGAGCGGGAGCGCTACAATGAGCAGTTCTTC	CASSLERERYNEQFF
-	TRBJ2-2	TRBD2	TRBV18	TGTGCCAGCTCACCCCAGACTAGCGGTACTTCCACCGGGGAGCTGTTTTTT	CASSPQTSGTSTGELFF
-	TRBJ2-1	-	TRBV11-2	TGTGCCAGCAGCTTATTACGGGGCGATGAGCAGTTCTTC	CASSLLRGDEQFF
-	TRBJ1-2	-	TRBV5-6	TGTGCCAGCAGAGGGGGGCTGGGGACAAGCTATGGCTACACCTTC	CASRGGLGTSYGYTF
-	TRBJ2-1	-	TRBV30	TGTGCCTGGAATGCAGGACTTAACAATGAGCAGTTCTTC	CAWNAGLNNEQFF